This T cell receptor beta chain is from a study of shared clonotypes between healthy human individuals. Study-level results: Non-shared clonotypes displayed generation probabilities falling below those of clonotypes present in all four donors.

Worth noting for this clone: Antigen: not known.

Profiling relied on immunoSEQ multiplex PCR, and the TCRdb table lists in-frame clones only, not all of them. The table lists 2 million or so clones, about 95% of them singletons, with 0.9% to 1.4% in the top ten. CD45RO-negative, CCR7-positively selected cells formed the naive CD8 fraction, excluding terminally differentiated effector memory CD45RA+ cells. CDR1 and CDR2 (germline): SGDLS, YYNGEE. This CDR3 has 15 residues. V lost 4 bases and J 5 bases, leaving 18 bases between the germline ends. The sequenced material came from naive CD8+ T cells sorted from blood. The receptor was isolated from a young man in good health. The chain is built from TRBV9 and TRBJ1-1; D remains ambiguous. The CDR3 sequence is CASSPRGGPGTEAFF. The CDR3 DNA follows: TGTGCCAGCAGCCCCCGGGGAGGGCCCGGGACTGAAGCTTTCTTT.